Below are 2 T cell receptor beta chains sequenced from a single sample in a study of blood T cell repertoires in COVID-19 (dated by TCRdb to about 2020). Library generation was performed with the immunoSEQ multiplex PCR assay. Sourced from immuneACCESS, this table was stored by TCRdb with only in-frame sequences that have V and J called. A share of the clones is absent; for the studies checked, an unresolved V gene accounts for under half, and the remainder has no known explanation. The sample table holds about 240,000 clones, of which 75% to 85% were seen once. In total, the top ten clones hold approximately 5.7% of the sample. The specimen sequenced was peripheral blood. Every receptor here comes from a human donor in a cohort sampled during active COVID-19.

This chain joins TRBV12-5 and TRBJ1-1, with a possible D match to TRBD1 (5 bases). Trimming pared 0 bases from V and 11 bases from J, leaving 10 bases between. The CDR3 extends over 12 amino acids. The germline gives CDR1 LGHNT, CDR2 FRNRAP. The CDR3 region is CASGLVQAAAFF. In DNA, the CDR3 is TGTGCTAGTGGTTTGGTACAGGCAGCGGCTTTCTTT.

The CDR3 loop reads CASSLGQGADGYTF. The DNA for the CDR3 is TGTGCCAGCAGCTTAGGACAGGGGGCGGATGGCTACACCTTC. This chain links TRBV7-2 with TRBJ1-2; 10 bases are a match to TRBD1. J lost 6 bases, V lost 1 base, and 2 bases had no gene match. CDR3 size: 14 residues. Germline V gene data show CDR1 as SGHTA and CDR2 as FQGNSA.